This entry lists 21 T cell receptor beta chains sequenced from one sample in a study of CD8 T cells in Susac syndrome. The authors reverse transcribed roughly 0.5 to 1 ug RNA with random hexamers. In TCRdb, the immunoSEQ multiplex PCR reads were re-called with MiXCR into one record per CDR3 protein. In the table there are nearly 110,000 distinct CDR3 sequences, approximately 94% of which are singletons. The sample was CD8+ T cells from PBMCs. These TCRs come from a human donor with Susac syndrome.

J is TRBJ2-5 and V is TRBV5-1, with D possibly being TRBD1 (6 bases). Germline lookup yields CDR1 SGHRS and CDR2 YFSETQ. The CDR3 totals 14 residues. Trimming took 2 bases from V and 2 from J, leaving 10 bases between them. The CDR3 here is CASSFWGPQETQYF. In DNA form, the CDR3 reads TGCGCCAGCAGCTTTTGGGGGCCGCAAGAGACCCAGTACTTC.

The chain joins TRBV11-2 to TRBJ2-7; the match to TRBD1 covers 7 bases. Per the germline V gene, CDR1 is SGHAT and CDR2 is FQNNGV. V lost 9 bases to trimming and J lost 2 bases; unmatched junction nucleotides: 10. The CDR3 contains 14 residues. The CDR3: CASRPRDRPYEQYF. CDR3 DNA sequence: TGTGCCAGTCGCCCCCGGGACAGACCCTACGAGCAGTACTTC.

This rearrangement joins TRBV3-1 to TRBJ2-7; D call uncertain. Germline-derived CDR1 and CDR2 are LGHDT and YNNKEL (reference sequence). The CDR3 is 15 residues long. Trimming left V 4 bases short and J 2 bases short, with 15 bases between. The CDR3 DNA sequence: TGTGCCAGCAGCCCCCCAAGGAGCACCCCCTACGAGCAGTACTTC. The encoded protein is CASSPPRSTPYEQYF.

The gene calls are TRBV27 and TRBJ2-2; possible D gene TRBD2, 6 bases. Germline CDR1 reads MNHEY; CDR2 reads SMNVEV (reference sequence). The V end lost 3 bases, the J end lost 0 bases, and 8 bases lay between the germline ends. The CDR3 covers 15 residues. CDR3 in DNA: TGTGCCAGCAGTTTTGGGACTCCGAACACCGGGGAGCTGTTTTTT. Translating gives CASSFGTPNTGELFF.

Here the CDR3 reads CATRDGTGELFF. The CDR3 DNA follows: TGTGCCACCAGGGATGGGACCGGGGAGCTGTTTTTT. V usage is TRBV24-1 and J usage is TRBJ2-2; D unresolved. The CDR3 sequence is 12 residues long. With 7 bases removed from V and 5 bases from J, the gap between germline ends came to 7 bases. CDR1 and CDR2 from the germline V gene are KGHDR and SFDVKD.

This chain uses TRBV7-2 with TRBJ2-7; D possibly corresponds to TRBD2 (6 bases). The CDR3 runs 14 residues. Germline loops: CDR1 SGHTA, CDR2 FQGNSA. The ends were cut back, 7 bases at V and 2 bases at J, with 15 bases in the middle. The CDR3 DNA reads TGTGCCAGCAACTACCGGGACTGGGCCTACGAGCAGTACTTC. It specifies CASNYRDWAYEQYF.

V usage is TRBV14 and J usage is TRBJ1-1; D is unresolved. The V gene's germline CDR1 is SGHDN and CDR2 FVKESK. This CDR3 is built from 12 residues. Trimming left V 4 bases short and J 8 bases short, with 11 bases between. CDR3 in amino acids: CASSPAGREAFF. CDR3 coding DNA: TGTGCCAGCAGCCCGGCCGGCAGGGAAGCTTTCTTT.

V usage is TRBV27 and J usage is TRBJ2-2; no clear D. V dropped 2 bases and J dropped 6 bases, with 13 bases sitting between them. The germline gives CDR1 MNHEY, CDR2 SMNVEV (reference sequence). This CDR3 spans 15 amino acids. The CDR3 loop is CASSLRTDGAGELFF. CDR3 sequence (DNA): TGTGCCAGCAGTTTAAGGACCGATGGAGCCGGGGAGCTGTTTTTT.

This sequence joins TRBV4-1 and TRBJ2-1; D is perhaps TRBD1 (5 bases). V lost 3 bases, J lost 5 bases, and 8 bases lay in between. There are 13 residues in the CDR3. Germline-derived CDR1 and CDR2 are MGHRA and YSYEKL. CDR3 sequence: CASSQGLNNEQFF. The CDR3 bases are TGCGCCAGCAGCCAGGGGCTCAACAATGAGCAGTTCTTC.

This sequence joins TRBV6-2 or TRBV6-3 and TRBJ2-7; D possibly corresponds to TRBD2 (5 bases). This CDR3 is 13 amino acids long. Between the trimmed V and J ends, which lost 4 bases and 6 bases, there was a span of 13 bases. Germline values: CDR1 MNHEY, CDR2 SVGEGT. As DNA, the CDR3 is TGTGCCAGCAGTTTCAGGACCGCGGGCGAGCAGTACTTC. Amino acid sequence: CASSFRTAGEQYF.

The chain combines TRBV5-4 with TRBJ2-7; D possibly corresponds to TRBD2 (5 bases). In germline, CDR1 is SGHNT, CDR2 YYREEE (reference sequence). The CDR3 contains 14 residues. The germline V and J ends were trimmed by 4 bases and 1 base, with 12 bases remaining between them. CDR3 coding DNA: TGTGCCAGCAGCAAGGGCGGGCCATCCTACGAGCAGTACTTC. This translates into CASSKGGPSYEQYF.

The chain links TRBV27 to TRBJ1-1, with 9 positions matching TRBD1. Trimming removed 6 bases from V and 8 bases from J; junction bases left unmatched: 7. Germline CDR1 is MNHEY and CDR2 is SMNVEV (reference sequence). This CDR3 is built from 13 residues. CDR3 sequence (DNA): TGTGCCAGCAGCTCTACAGGGGGCGGAGAAGCTTTCTTT. It codes for CASSSTGGGEAFF.

The chain employs TRBV2 and TRBJ1-1; TRBD1 matches 10 bases. In germline, CDR1 is SNHLY, CDR2 FYNNEI. With V trimmed by 6 bases and J by 0 bases, 4 bases remained unmatched. The CDR3 has 15 residues. The chain's CDR3 is CASRSGTGVNTEAFF. CDR3 in DNA: TGTGCCAGCAGAAGCGGGACAGGGGTGAACACTGAAGCTTTCTTT.

The rearrangement links TRBV3-1 to TRBJ2-2; D uncertain. The CDR3 sequence is 12 residues long. CDR1 is LGHDT, CDR2 YNNKEL, per germline (reference sequence). V lost 7 bases, J lost 4 bases, and 7 bases lay in between. The chain's CDR3 is CASTPGTGELFF. The CDR3 DNA follows: TGTGCCAGCACCCCGGGCACCGGGGAGCTGTTTTTT.

The rearrangement joins TRBV20-1 to TRBJ2-1; tentatively, D is TRBD1 (6 bases). Trimming removed 3 bases at V and 7 bases at J, with 16 bases between. CDR1 and CDR2 from the germline V gene are DFQATT and SNEGSKA (reference sequence). This CDR3 spans 14 amino acids. The chain's CDR3 is CSASDRPQVNEQFF. In DNA, the CDR3 is TGCAGTGCTAGCGACAGGCCCCAGGTGAATGAGCAGTTCTTC.

This chain uses TRBV12-3 or TRBV12-4 with TRBJ2-3; no clear D gene. This CDR3 has 16 amino acids. V shed 3 bases and J shed 0 bases, with 13 bases lying between them. The CDR3 loop is CASSFNRWGSTDTQYF. CDR3 DNA: TGTGCCAGCAGTTTTAATCGGTGGGGAAGCACAGATACGCAGTATTTT.

The chain carries TRBV20-1 and TRBJ2-7; possibly TRBD1 for D (5 bases). Germline V gene data show CDR1 as DFQATT and CDR2 as SNEGSKA (reference sequence). The CDR3 covers 13 residues. Trimming took 3 bases from V and 2 from J, leaving 11 bases between them. The CDR3 reads CSAREQETYEQYF. The CDR3 DNA is TGCAGTGCTAGGGAACAGGAAACCTACGAGCAGTACTTC.

The rearrangement joins TRBV20-1 to TRBJ2-5, with D perhaps given as TRBD1 or TRBD2 (5 bases each). The CDR3 has 14 amino acids. The V and J ends lost 0 bases and 11 bases respectively, with 19 bases between them. CDR1 and CDR2 (germline): DFQATT, SNEGSKA (reference sequence). This CDR3 is CSARDLRDALGQYF. CDR3 in DNA: TGCAGTGCTAGAGATCTCCGGGACGCCCTGGGTCAGTACTTC.

The genes are TRBV2 and TRBJ1-1, with D possibly TRBD1 on 6 matching bases. The germline CDR1 and CDR2 sequences are SNHLY and FYNNEI. Trimming pared 10 bases from V and 4 bases from J, leaving 13 bases between. This CDR3 is built from 12 residues. The CDR3 DNA follows: TGTGCCACCAAGGGGGGTCGCACTGAAGCTTTCTTT. It encodes CATKGGRTEAFF.

This rearrangement joins TRBV6-2 or TRBV6-3 to TRBJ2-7; no reliable D call. Germline V CDR1 and CDR2: MNHEY, SVGEGT. Between the trimmed V and J ends, which lost 6 bases and 0 bases, there was a span of 9 bases. There are 13 residues in the CDR3. For the CDR3, the DNA is TGTGCCAGCAGATCAGAATCCTCCTACGAGCAGTACTTC. This sequence encodes CASRSESSYEQYF.

The rearrangement links TRBV9 to TRBJ2-3; 7 nucleotides match TRBD2. Trimming took 3 bases from V and 1 from J; bases not matched to a gene: 8. The germline V gene has CDR1 SGDLS and CDR2 YYNGEE. The CDR3 is 16 amino acids. The CDR3 region is CASSEGLPTRTDTQYF. In nucleotides, the CDR3 is TGTGCCAGCAGCGAGGGACTACCAACTCGCACAGATACGCAGTATTTT.